This T cell receptor beta chain was sequenced in a study of OX40 agonist ivuxolimab in advanced cancers. Study in general: Two cutaneous melanoma patients and one hepatocellular carcinoma patient, three in all, had partial responses.

The data were produced by immunoSEQ multiplex PCR, yet TCRdb's version contains in-frame clones alone and is incomplete. The data show 20,000 to 30,000 clones, 83% seen once. This clone was observed a single time. The target antigen is unknown. Trimming stripped 0 bases from V and 3 bases from J, with 9 bases between. Per the germline V gene, CDR1 is SGHDN and CDR2 is FVKESK. The CDR3 is 15 amino acids. Findings and caveats of the study: People who partly responded at 0.1-3.0 mg/kg had some of the least clonal expansion seen.

The V call is TRBV14, the J call TRBJ2-1; no reliable D call. The source material was CD4+ or CD8+ T cells sorted from blood, sampled in a trial of the OX40 agonist ivuxolimab. This clonotype originated in an adult with an advanced solid tumor such as melanoma, head and neck, liver or kidney cancer. The chain's CDR3 is CASSQDGVRYNEQFF. CDR3 bases: TGTGCCAGCAGCCAAGATGGAGTGCGCTACAATGAGCAGTTCTTC.